This TCR beta chain derives from a study of shared clonotypes between healthy human individuals. Trimming removed 5 bases from V and 2 bases from J, with 14 bases in between. Germline V gene sequence: CDR1 SEHNR, CDR2 FQNEAQ (reference sequence). The CDR3 has 15 amino acids. Naive CD8 cells lacked CD45RO, underwent positive selection for CCR7 and left out terminally differentiated effector memory CD45RA+ cells. The sample holds one count of this clone. Assay used: immunoSEQ multiplex PCR; TCRdb lists only in-frame clones, some missing. The sample lists over 2 million clones; over 85% were seen once. The source is a man aged 18-30 years in good health. The chain couples TRBV7-9 to TRBJ2-3, with D possibly TRBD1 on 6 matching bases. Sample: naive CD8+ T cells sorted from blood. The CDR3 reads CASSRGQSPTDTQYF. As DNA, the CDR3 is TGTGCCAGCAGCCGAGGACAGTCCCCCACAGATACGCAGTATTTT.